This T cell receptor (beta chain) was profiled in a study of blood T cells in healthy people across ages. This CDR3 is 12 amino acids long. Germline CDR1 and CDR2: PRHDT and FYEKMQ (reference sequence). It was with a sample-barcoded 5' primer and a J-beta primer mix that a second PCR of about 7 to 12 cycles was run. MiXCR, run by TCRdb on the 5' RACE reads, gives a single entry per CDR3 protein. The table lists over a million distinct CDR3 sequences, roughly 24% of them singletons. Points on this clonotype: The junction does not match germline at one end; this may be a read error.

This same sample was also part of a study on T cells of mothers and their children. That investigation notes: The M1S primer of the second PCR added sample barcodes and 2-4 random nucleotides. Overlap in related mother-child pairs always slightly exceeded unrelated pairs, never significantly. No clones detected were persistent microchimeric T cell clones.

This clonotype was obtained from a girl aged 2 to 10 in good health. This rearrangement joins TRBV13 to TRBJ2-7; maybe TRBD2 (5 bases). What was sequenced was blood. The CDR3 coding sequence is TGCGCCAGCAGCACTACTAGAATGGTTTCGTACTTC. Translating gives CASSTTRMVSYF.